The 3 T cell receptor beta chains below come from one sample, sequenced in a study of regulatory T cells in long-lasting Graves disease. Sequencing libraries for TCR beta were prepared with iRepertoire HTBI primers and Arm-PCR of CDR3 regions. MiXCR, applied by TCRdb to the multiplex PCR reads, yields one record per CDR3 protein. The sample holds 400,000 to 500,000 distinct CDR3 sequences; roughly 15% are singletons and the top ten take about 25%. Time point denoted: newly diagnosed GD, antithyroid drugs for less than 3 months. Extracted PBMC RNA gave rise to the TCR library. The same sample was also used in a study of T cells in Graves' hyperthyroidism and ophthalmopathy.

The sequences come from peripheral blood mononuclear cells (PBMCs), collected at new diagnosis, from a patient treated with antithyroid drugs. The receptor set was obtained from a woman in her late teens or twenties with Graves disease.

This clonotype was seen repeatedly, ten times or more. V usage is TRBV13 and J usage is TRBJ1-1; 10 positions agree with TRBD1. V was pared by 5 bases and J by 1 base, with 7 bases of the junction left unmatched. Germline V CDR1 and CDR2: PRHDT, FYEKMQ (reference sequence). The CDR3 has 16 residues. The CDR3 sequence: CASSRGQGVGNTEAFF. The DNA for the CDR3 is TGTGCCAGCAGCCGAGGACAGGGGGTTGGGAACACTGAAGCTTTCTTT.

This clonotype was found a few times. The chain joins TRBV6-1 to TRBJ1-4, with 9 nucleotides matching TRBD1. V trimming: 4 bases; J trimming: 4 bases; junction bases outside the gene matches: 7. CDR1 is MNHNS, CDR2 SASEGT, per germline. The CDR3 totals 16 residues. The CDR3 is CASSGNRDRVNEKLFF. The DNA for the CDR3 is TGTGCCAGCAGTGGGAATCGGGACAGGGTTAATGAAAAACTGTTTTTT.

V gene TRBV7-2 combines with J gene TRBJ2-7; D remains ambiguous. Trimming pared 5 bases from V and 6 bases from J, leaving 11 bases between. CDR3 length: 12 residues. Germline V gene lookup returns CDR1 SGHTA and CDR2 FQGNSA. The CDR3 DNA reads as TGTGCCAGCAGCCAATATTTGGGCGAGCAGTACTTC. Translated: CASSQYLGEQYF.